This entry is about one T cell receptor (beta chain). These data originate in a study of T cell changes during pregnancy in multiple sclerosis. The CDR3 spans 16 residues. V gave up 6 bases and J gave up 1 base, with 18 bases separating them. Germline values: CDR1 LGHNT, CDR2 FRNRAP. Repertoires were generated with immunoSEQ multiplex PCR, while TCRdb's copy carries only in-frame clones and drops some. The repertoire consists of around 30,000 clones, with approximately 89% occurring once and the leading ten covering 5% to 5.5%. The rearrangement uses TRBV12-5 and TRBJ2-5; D is possibly TRBD1 (6 bases). The sequences come from CD8+ T cells from peripheral blood mononuclear cells, collected in the first trimester of pregnancy. The sequence derives from a female donor with multiple sclerosis, enrolled in a pregnancy study. CDR3: CASGGPRDMFQETQYF. In DNA, the CDR3 is TGTGCTAGTGGGGGTCCTCGGGACATGTTCCAAGAGACCCAGTACTTC.